The clone carrying this T cell receptor (beta chain) has a handful of counts. The data derive from a study of identical twins. This CDR3 spans 16 amino acids. The V and J ends lost 0 bases and 2 bases respectively, with 8 bases between them. Germline CDR1 SGHDN, CDR2 FVKESK. With template switching, a universal primer site was added, and the cDNA carried unique molecular identifiers. TCRdb redid the calling of the 5' RACE reads with MiXCR, one entry per CDR3 protein. The top ten clones hold about 1.6% of a sample with about 920,000 distinct CDR3 sequences, about 12% of them seen once. Another study also made use of these data, one on yellow fever vaccine responses in identical twins. That report notes: As reported, the vaccine T cell response of twins seemed partly convergent and partly personalized.

The rearrangement uses TRBV14 and TRBJ2-6; D might be TRBD1 (5 bases). The clonotype originates from a woman younger than 35 in good health. The material sequenced was PBMCs. CDR3 bases: TGTGCCAGCAGCCAAGACAGGACAACTGGGGCCAACGTCCTGACTTTC. Translating it yields CASSQDRTTGANVLTF.